The next 5 T cell receptor beta chains were all read from a single sample in a study of shared clonotypes between healthy human individuals. The repertoire was sequenced with immunoSEQ multiplex PCR; TCRdb's copy has only in-frame clones and lacks some. Of approximately 1,500,000 clones listed, approximately 98% are singletons. The sequenced sample consisted of naive CD4+ T cells sorted from blood. Subset meaning: CD45RA+ positively selected. Receptors were obtained from a man under 40 in good health.

The chain uses TRBV20-1 and TRBJ2-7; D unresolved. CDR3 length: 11 amino acids. Trimming pared 7 bases from V and 2 bases from J, leaving 9 bases between. The V gene's germline CDR1 is DFQATT and CDR2 SNEGSKA (reference sequence). Here the CDR3 reads CSGSSPYEQYF. Here the CDR3 DNA reads TGCAGTGGTTCAAGTCCCTACGAGCAGTACTTC.

This clone was observed a single time. The chain links TRBV14 to TRBJ2-7; 7 bases map to TRBD1. Trimming removed 7 bases from V and 3 bases from J; junction bases left unmatched: 6. Germline V gene sequence: CDR1 SGHDN, CDR2 FVKESK. The CDR3 covers 13 residues. For the CDR3, the DNA is TGTGCCAGCACCCAGACAGGGTACTACGAGCAGTACTTC. Amino acid sequence: CASTQTGYYEQYF.

The rearrangement joins TRBV29-1 to TRBJ1-1; the match to TRBD1 covers 9 bases. Germline CDR1 SQVTM, CDR2 ANQGSEA. This CDR3 spans 16 amino acids. With 1 base clipped from V and 5 bases from J, the junction kept 11 bases outside the gene matches. CDR3 protein: CSVEGGQGFGITEAFF. Written as DNA, the CDR3 is TGCAGCGTTGAAGGGGGACAGGGTTTTGGAATAACTGAAGCTTTCTTT.

The rearrangement uses TRBV5-1 and TRBJ2-7; the D gene is possibly TRBD2 (6 bases). V was cut by 0 bases and J by 4 bases, with 20 bases left in between. This CDR3 has 17 amino acids. Looked up from germline, CDR1 is SGHRS and CDR2 is YFSETQ. CDR3 in amino acids: CASSLEGLAGLVYEQYF. Here the CDR3 DNA reads TGCGCCAGCAGCTTGGAAGGACTCGCGGGACTGGTTTACGAGCAGTACTTC. Using reference TRBV5-1 and TRBJ2-7 for the parts outside the CDR3, the full variable domain is KAGVTQTPRYLIKTRGQQVTLSCSPISGHRSVSWYQQTPGQGLQFLFEYFSETQRNKGNFPGRFSGRQFSNSRSEMNVSTLELGDSALYLCASSLEGLAGLVYEQYFGPGTRLTVT.

This clone was seen more than once but under ten times. This chain links TRBV6-1 with TRBJ1-2; 7 bases line up with TRBD1. J was trimmed by 4 bases and V by 2 bases; bases with no gene match: 7. Germline CDR1 is MNHNS and CDR2 is SASEGT. This CDR3 is 15 amino acids long. DNA for the CDR3: TGTGCCAGCAGTGAACGAGAGGGGGCAAGCTATGGCTACACCTTC. It codes for CASSEREGASYGYTF.